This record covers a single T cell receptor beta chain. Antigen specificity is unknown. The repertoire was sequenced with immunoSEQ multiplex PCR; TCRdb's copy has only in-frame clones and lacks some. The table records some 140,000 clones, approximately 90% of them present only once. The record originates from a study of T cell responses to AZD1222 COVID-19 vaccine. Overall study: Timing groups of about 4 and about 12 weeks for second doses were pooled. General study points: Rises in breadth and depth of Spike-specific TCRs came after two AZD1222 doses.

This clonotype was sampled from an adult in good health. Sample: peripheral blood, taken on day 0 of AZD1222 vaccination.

The CDR3 DNA follows: TGTGCCTGGAGTGTAAACCTTAGAGGGGAGGGGACTGAAGCTTTCTTT. It codes for CAWSVNLRGEGTEAFF. This chain uses TRBV30 with TRBJ1-1; D possibly corresponds to TRBD1 (5 bases). CDR1 and CDR2 (germline): GTSNPN, SVGIG (reference sequence). The V and J ends lost 0 bases and 5 bases respectively, with 19 bases between them. CDR3 size: 16 residues.